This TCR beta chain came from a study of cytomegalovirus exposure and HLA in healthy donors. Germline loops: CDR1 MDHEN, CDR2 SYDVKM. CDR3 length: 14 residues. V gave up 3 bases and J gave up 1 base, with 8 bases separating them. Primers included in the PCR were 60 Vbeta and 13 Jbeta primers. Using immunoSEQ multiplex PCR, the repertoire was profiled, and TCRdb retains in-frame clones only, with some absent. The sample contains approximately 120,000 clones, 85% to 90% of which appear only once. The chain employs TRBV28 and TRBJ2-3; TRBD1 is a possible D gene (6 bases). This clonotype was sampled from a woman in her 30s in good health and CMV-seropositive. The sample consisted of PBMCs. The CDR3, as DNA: TGTGCCAGCAGTTTGACAGGTCGCACAGATACGCAGTATTTT. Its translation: CASSLTGRTDTQYF. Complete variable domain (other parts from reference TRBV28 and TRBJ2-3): DVKVTQSSRYLVKRTGEKVFLECVQDMDHENMFWYRQDPGLGLRLIYFSYDVKMKEKGDIPEGYSVSREKKERFSLILESASTNQTSMYLCASSLTGRTDTQYFGPGTRLTVL.